Listed below are T cell receptor beta chains from one sample, sequenced in a study of metastatic and nonmetastatic thyroid tumors. TCRdb re-called the PCR reads through MiXCR. The repertoire consists of around 22,000 clones, with roughly 19% occurring once and the leading ten covering approximately 4.6%. Sequenced input: blood. The receptors derive from a male donor with papillary thyroid cancer or a benign thyroid nodule (not recorded which). Some clones in this sample may be carry-over from other donors' samples. CDR3s include the opening cysteine and the closing phenylalanine or tryptophan. D genes are given only for firm matches. Only part of the rows carry a size: once, few, many, or a class if the clone is expanded.

d_gene,v_gene,j_gene,abundance,CDR3aa,CDR3nt
.,TRBV5-1,TRBJ2-5,many,CASSPVALVGGETQYF,TGCGCCAGCAGCCCCGTCGCGCTAGTAGGAGGGGAGACCCAGTACTTC
TRBD2,TRBV11-2,TRBJ2-7,many,CASSLDLGAGEEEQYF,TGTGCCAGCAGCTTAGATCTGGGAGCGGGAGAGGAAGAGCAGTACTTC
TRBD1,TRBV28,TRBJ1-1,.,CASSRRGIGFLPEAFF,TGTGCCAGCAGCCGCAGGGGGATCGGATTCTTACCTGAAGCTTTCTTT
.,TRBV4-2,TRBJ1-5,.,CASSQDLFSNQPQHF,TGTGCCAGCAGCCAAGATCTGTTTAGCAATCAGCCCCAGCATTTT
.,TRBV28,TRBJ1-1,many,CASSFRLGGAVAEAFF,TGTGCCAGCAGTTTTAGGTTGGGGGGCGCTGTCGCTGAAGCTTTCTTT
TRBD2,TRBV20-1,TRBJ2-1,many,CSARDQLAGGNDNEQFF,TGCAGTGCTAGAGATCAATTAGCGGGAGGGAACGACAATGAGCAGTTCTTC
.,TRBV7-8,TRBJ2-7,medium-sized,CASRVLGRYEQYF,TGTGCCAGCAGAGTACTAGGGCGCTACGAGCAGTACTTC
.,TRBV5-5,TRBJ1-5,many,CASSTNGGGNQPQHF,TGTGCCAGCAGCACCAACGGAGGAGGCAATCAGCCCCAGCATTTT
.,TRBV19,TRBJ2-1,.,CASSSLGSGYYNEQFF,TGTGCTAGTAGTTCCCTAGGGTCAGGCTATTACAATGAGCAGTTCTTC
TRBD2,TRBV6-1,TRBJ2-1,.,CASSRPTTLAADNEQFF,TGTGCCAGCTCCCGGCCCACGACCCTAGCGGCTGACAATGAGCAGTTCTTC
.,TRBV29-1,TRBJ1-1,many,CSVPPGFLNTEAFF,TGCAGCGTGCCCCCAGGATTCTTGAACACTGAAGCTTTCTTT
.,TRBV7-2,TRBJ2-3,.,CASSLAPPGGGTDTQYF,TGTGCCAGCAGCTTAGCTCCTCCCGGGGGAGGCACAGATACGCAGTATTTT
.,TRBV6-1,TRBJ2-7,medium-sized,CASRQKGEQYF,TGTGCCAGCAGGCAGAAGGGCGAGCAGTACTTC
TRBD1,TRBV5-6,TRBJ1-1,many,CASSRDRGGTEAFF,TGTGCCAGCAGCCGGGACAGGGGTGGCACTGAAGCTTTCTTT
.,TRBV28,TRBJ2-7,.,CASSFFGGTKEQYF,TGTGCCAGCAGTTTCTTTGGGGGTACGAAAGAGCAGTACTTC
.,TRBV28,TRBJ2-3,.,CASSFGQSTDTQYF,TGTGCCAGCAGTTTTGGACAATCCACAGATACGCAGTATTTT
TRBD1,TRBV20-1,TRBJ1-4,many,CSAHPASGQGANNEKLFF,TGCAGTGCTCACCCTGCCTCGGGACAGGGGGCCAATAATGAAAAACTGTTTTTT
TRBD2,TRBV6-5,TRBJ2-1,many,CASSYSAGPHQFF,TGTGCCAGCAGTTACTCAGCGGGGCCGCACCAGTTCTTC
.,TRBV6-8,TRBJ2-7,.,CASIPPGSHKGKGEQYF,TGTGCCAGCATACCCCCAGGGAGTCATAAAGGGAAGGGCGAGCAGTACTTC
TRBD1,TRBV6-5,TRBJ1-3,many,CASRTFGDLTGAGNTIYF,TGTGCCAGCAGAACCTTTGGGGATTTGACAGGGGCTGGAAACACCATATATTTT
TRBD2,TRBV28,TRBJ2-3,few,CASSLFSGSTDTQYF,TGTGCCAGCAGTTTATTTAGCGGGAGCACAGATACGCAGTATTTT
.,TRBV5-1,TRBJ1-6,.,CASATAARDSPLHF,TGCGCCAGCGCCACCGCGGCTCGGGATTCACCCCTCCACTTT
.,TRBV7-3,TRBJ2-2,many,CHRTLNTGELFF,TGTCACCGGACCCTGAACACCGGGGAGCTGTTTTTT
TRBD1,TRBV28,TRBJ1-2,medium-sized,CASRGYRGGYGYTF,TGTGCCAGCAGAGGGTACAGGGGAGGCTATGGCTACACCTTC
.,TRBV7-2,TRBJ2-4,many,CASSPTGSLAKNIQYF,TGTGCCAGCAGTCCTACAGGGTCACTAGCCAAAAACATTCAGTACTTC
.,TRBV10-3,TRBJ2-3,many,CAISDQGISTDTQYF,TGTGCCATCAGTGATCAGGGCATCAGCACAGATACGCAGTATTTT
TRBD2,TRBV4-2,TRBJ2-3,.,CASSGTSGRTFTDTQYF,TGTGCCAGCAGCGGGACTAGCGGGAGGACCTTCACAGATACGCAGTATTTT
TRBD1,TRBV27,TRBJ1-2,few,CASSRQGAHGYTF,TGTGCCAGCAGCAGACAGGGGGCGCATGGCTACACCTTC
.,TRBV6-1,TRBJ2-3,few,CASSEVEGGSTDTQYF,TGCGCCAGCAGTGAAGTAGAGGGAGGCAGCACAGATACGCAGTATTTT
.,TRBV5-1,TRBJ2-7,many,CASNPATSYEQYF,TGCGCCAGCAATCCCGCGACTAGCTACGAGCAGTACTTC
.,TRBV28,TRBJ2-7,.,CASRGTGSAAYEQYF,TGTGCCAGCAGGGGAACAGGGAGTGCGGCTTACGAGCAGTACTTC
.,TRBV19,TRBJ2-6,medium-sized,CASSEPNSGANVLTF,TGTGCCAGTAGTGAACCCAACTCTGGGGCCAACGTCCTGACTTTC
.,TRBV11-1,TRBJ1-1,many,CASSHYRTGLVNTEAFF,TGTGCCAGCAGCCACTACCGAACAGGGCTTGTGAACACTGAAGCTTTCTTT
.,TRBV5-1,TRBJ1-1,many,CASSLALRSLGLNTEAFF,TGCGCCAGCAGCTTGGCCCTTAGGAGCCTGGGGTTGAACACTGAAGCTTTCTTT
TRBD2,TRBV10-2,TRBJ2-1,.,CASSYSSLAVYNDQFF,TGCGCCAGCAGTTATTCTTCTCTAGCGGTTTACAATGATCAGTTCTTC
.,TRBV27,TRBJ1-2,.,CASIDLGQCVYTF,TGTGCCAGCATCGACTTAGGACAGTGTGTCTACACCTTC
TRBD2,TRBV19,TRBJ2-1,few,CASSFGTSGEQFF,TGTGCCAGTAGTTTCGGGACTAGCGGTGAGCAGTTCTTC
.,TRBV2,TRBJ2-1,medium-sized,CASAAVYNEQFF,TGTGCCAGCGCTGCAGTCTACAATGAGCAGTTCTTC
TRBD2,TRBV24-1,TRBJ2-3,medium-sized,CATSQGLAGGNTDTQYF,TGTGCCACCAGCCAGGGACTAGCGGGAGGGAACACAGATACGCAGTATTTT
.,TRBV7-9,TRBJ2-7,many,CASSSTLSTNSLEQYF,TGTGCCAGCAGCTCGACACTTTCGACTAATTCCCTCGAGCAGTACTTC
.,TRBV27,TRBJ1-2,few,CASRRNGGGLYGYNF,TGTGCCAGCAGACGTAACGGGGGCGGTCTCTATGGCTATAACTTC